This TCR beta chain emerged from a study of blood T cells in healthy people across ages (dated by TCRdb to between 2015 and 2017). As for the study more broadly: In model experiments, roughly one uniquely barcoded TCR beta cDNA molecule per two T cells was captured by template switching. Two additional independent replicas of 1 million unique cDNA reads from the same blood draw were analyzed for two donors (one aged 18 to 29 and one aged 80 or older). Donors of different ages were randomly distributed across sequencing lanes to avoid experimental bias. To track age-related changes in TCR beta repertoire diversity, the study relied on deep sequencing normalized with unique cDNA molecular identifiers. Donors were grouped into four age groups: young (average 16 years), middle-aged (approximately 41), aged (around 62) and long-lived (approximately 78).

Spanning cysteine to phenylalanine, the CDR3 consists of 14 amino acids. The DNA shown is the 42-base CDR3, in frame from base 1. The germline ends are 10 bases apart after V is trimmed by 5 bases and J by 1 base. CDR1 and CDR2 (SGHVS, FQNEAQ) derive from the germline V gene. Library generation was performed with 5' RACE. Sequencing took place on an Illumina HiSeq 2500. A second 7 to 11 cycle PCR used a sample-barcoded 5' primer and a J-beta primer mix. A template-switch 5' adaptor carrying 12 random nucleotides introduced a unique molecular identifier onto each TCR beta cDNA molecule. Each sample yielded at least 3 million CDR3-containing paired-end reads. First-strand cDNA synthesis was performed from all RNA using the Mint cDNA synthesis kit, with priming by a TRBC-specific oligonucleotide. After uracil-DNA glycosylase treatment, a first 18-cycle PCR used universal primers M1SS and BC2_uni_R on all cDNA. Regarding the original processing steps: For normalization, 1 million high-quality reads were randomly selected from each sample, with every read carrying a distinct molecular identifier. Reads sharing molecular identifiers were discarded rather than binned into consensus sequences. MiTCR, set to a Q25 quality threshold and the strictest error-elimination algorithm, was used for CDR3 identification, clonotype clustering and error correction. A nonparametric unseen species model with Euler transformation was used to estimate lower-bound total TCR beta diversity. TCRdb reanalyzed the raw reads on its own, using fastp at Q25 for trimming and MiXCR for clone calling, and kept in-frame beta chains. Records with the same CDR3 protein are collapsed into one entry carrying the most frequent genes and DNA. The V and J calls and clone size come from TCRdb's table, not from the authors' own analysis. In this sample the table shows 600,000 or so distinct CDR3 sequences, under 25% of which occur a single time. Roughly 3.7% of the sample goes to the ten largest clones.

Paper-wide results and their limitations: Because donor CMV infection status was unknown, age-related changes in expanded clonotypes were potentially confounded. A strong correlation was found between observed TCR beta diversity and the percentage of naive T cells measured by flow cytometry. Compared with the aged group, the long-lived group had more naive CD4+ T cells, fewer expanded clones and increased TCR diversity, a pattern suggesting age selection. Estimates of total diversity based on one million sequenced T cells were regarded as lower bounds and as underestimates. Conclusive comparison of naive and antigen-experienced compartments was prevented by the profiling of bulk unsorted PBMCs. Observed TCR beta diversity per million T cells fell roughly linearly with age, and a significant reduction was already apparent by age about 36.

Comment on this clonotype: Its recognized antigen is unknown. Base qualities are not provided; no much larger clone lies one nucleotide away.

Donors were 30 to 45 systemically healthy Caucasian individuals from Russia aged 6 to 90 years. Roughly 9.5 milliliters of peripheral blood were drawn from each donor into EDTA-treated Vacutainer tubes. PBMCs were isolated by Ficoll-Paque density-gradient centrifugation, with at least 7 million obtained per sample. Total RNA was extracted from PBMCs with Trizol reagent, with at least 5 micrograms obtained per sample. The percentages of naive CD45RAhigh/CD27high T cells were determined by flow cytometry on a PBMC aliquot from every donor. This chain is built from TRBV7-8 and TRBJ2-3; no D gene call is confident. The sequenced material came from blood. The origin of this receptor is a man in his sixties or seventies in good health. The CDR3 corresponds to CASSGFRGTDTQYF. The nucleotides are TGTGCCAGCAGCGGATTTCGGGGCACAGATACGCAGTATTTT.